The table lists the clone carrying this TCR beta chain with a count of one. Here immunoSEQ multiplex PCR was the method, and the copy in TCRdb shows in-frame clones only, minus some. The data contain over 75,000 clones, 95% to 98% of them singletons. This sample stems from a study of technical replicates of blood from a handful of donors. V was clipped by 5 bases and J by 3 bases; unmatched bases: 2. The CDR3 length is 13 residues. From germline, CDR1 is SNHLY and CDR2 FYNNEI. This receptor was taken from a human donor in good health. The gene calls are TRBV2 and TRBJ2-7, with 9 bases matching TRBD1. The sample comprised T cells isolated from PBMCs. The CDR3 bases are TGTGCCAGCAGTCCGGACAGGGGCTACGAGCAGTACTTC. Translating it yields CASSPDRGYEQYF.